This TCR beta chain was recorded in a study of vaccination and CD4 T cells after COVID-19. With the Oncomine TCR Beta short-read assay, DNA from cultured CD4+ T cells was sequenced. Using its own MiXCR run on the PCR reads, TCRdb lists one record per CDR3 protein. The repertoire consists of over 15,000 distinct CDR3 sequences, with about 52% occurring once and the leading ten covering about 4%. Noted treatment: roughly 10-day PBMC culture with coronavirus spike peptide pools or control peptides (ViraFEST assay). The sample holds a few counts of this clonotype. As yet, its antigen is unknown. After removal of 5 bases from V and 2 bases from J, the junction contained 5 bases not matched to a gene. Per the germline V gene, CDR1 is SGHNT and CDR2 is YENEEA. The length of the CDR3 is 15 residues.

The source is a human donor who had recovered from COVID-19. This chain connects TRBV11-3 to TRBJ1-2; TRBD1 matches 10 bases. The specimen sequenced was CD4+ T cells from blood, cultured in vitro. As DNA, the CDR3 is TGTGCCAGCAGCCAGGGACAGGGGTCGAACTATGGCTACACCTTC. Translation: CASSQGQGSNYGYTF.